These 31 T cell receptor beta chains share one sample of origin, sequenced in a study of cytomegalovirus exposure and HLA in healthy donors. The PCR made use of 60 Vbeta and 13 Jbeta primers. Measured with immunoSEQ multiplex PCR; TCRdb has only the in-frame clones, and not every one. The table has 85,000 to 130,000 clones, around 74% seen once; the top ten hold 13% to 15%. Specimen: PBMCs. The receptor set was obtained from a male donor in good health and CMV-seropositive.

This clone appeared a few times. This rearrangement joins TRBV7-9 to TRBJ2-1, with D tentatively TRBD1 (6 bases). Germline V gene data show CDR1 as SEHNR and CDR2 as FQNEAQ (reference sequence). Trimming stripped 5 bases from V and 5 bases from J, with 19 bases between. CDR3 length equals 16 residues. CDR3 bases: TGTGCCAGCAGCGCCCGGAGCGGAAACAGGGACAATGAGCAGTTCTTC. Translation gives CASSARSGNRDNEQFF.

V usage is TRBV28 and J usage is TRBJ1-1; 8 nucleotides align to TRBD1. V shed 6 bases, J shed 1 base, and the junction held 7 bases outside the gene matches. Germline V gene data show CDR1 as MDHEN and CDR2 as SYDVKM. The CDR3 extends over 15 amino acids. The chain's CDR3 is CASSETGTGNTEAFF. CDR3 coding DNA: TGTGCCAGCAGCGAGACCGGGACAGGGAACACTGAAGCTTTCTTT.

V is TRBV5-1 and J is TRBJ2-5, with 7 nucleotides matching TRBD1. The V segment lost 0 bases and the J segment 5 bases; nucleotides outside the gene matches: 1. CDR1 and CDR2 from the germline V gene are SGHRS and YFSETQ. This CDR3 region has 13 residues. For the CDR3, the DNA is TGCGCCAGCAGCTTGGGACAGGGTGAGACCCAGTACTTC. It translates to CASSLGQGETQYF.

The DNA for the CDR3 is TGTGCCAGCAGCGATCGACAGGGTTCGACCGGGGAGCTGTTTTTT. This codes for CASSDRQGSTGELFF. The chain carries TRBV7-2 and TRBJ2-2; the match to TRBD1 covers 7 bases. This CDR3 comprises 15 residues. Per germline, CDR1 SGHTA and CDR2 FQGNSA. After removal of 5 bases from V and 5 bases from J, the junction contained 8 bases not matched to a gene. The whole variable domain, remainder taken from reference TRBV7-2 and TRBJ2-2, is GAGVSQSPSNKVTEKGKDVELRCDPISGHTALYWYRQSLGQGLEFLIYFQGNSAPDKSGLPSDRFSAERTGGSVSTLTIQRTQQEDSAVYLCASSDRQGSTGELFFGEGSRLTVL.

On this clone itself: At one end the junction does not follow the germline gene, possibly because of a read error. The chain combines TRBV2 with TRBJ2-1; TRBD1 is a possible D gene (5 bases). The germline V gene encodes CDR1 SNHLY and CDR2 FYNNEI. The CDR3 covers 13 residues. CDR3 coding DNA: TGTGCCAGCAGTCTTGACAGTTACACTGAGCAGTTCTTC. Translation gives CASSLDSYTEQFF.

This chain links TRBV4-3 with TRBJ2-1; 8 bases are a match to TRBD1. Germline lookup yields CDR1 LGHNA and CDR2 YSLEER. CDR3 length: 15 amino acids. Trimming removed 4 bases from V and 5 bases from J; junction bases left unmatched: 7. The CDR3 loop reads CASSPYRGADNEQFF. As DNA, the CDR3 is TGCGCCAGCAGCCCTTACAGGGGGGCAGACAATGAGCAGTTCTTC.

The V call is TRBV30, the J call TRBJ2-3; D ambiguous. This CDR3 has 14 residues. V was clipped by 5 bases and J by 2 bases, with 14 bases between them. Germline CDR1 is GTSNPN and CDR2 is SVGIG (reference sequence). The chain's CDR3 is CAWDPGLDTDTQYF. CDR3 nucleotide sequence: TGTGCCTGGGACCCCGGCCTAGACACAGATACGCAGTATTTT.

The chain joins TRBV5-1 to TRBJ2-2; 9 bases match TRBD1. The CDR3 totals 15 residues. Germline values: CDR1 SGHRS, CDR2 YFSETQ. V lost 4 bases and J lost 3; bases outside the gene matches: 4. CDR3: CASSRGTGYTGELFF. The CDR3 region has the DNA TGCGCCAGCAGCCGAGGGACAGGGTACACCGGGGAGCTGTTTTTT.

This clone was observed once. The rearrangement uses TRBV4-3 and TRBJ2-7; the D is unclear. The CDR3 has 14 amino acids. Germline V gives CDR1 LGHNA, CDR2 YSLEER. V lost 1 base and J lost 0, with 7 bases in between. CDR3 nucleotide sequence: TGCGCCAGCAGCCAAGGGGCTTTCTCCTACGAGCAGTACTTC. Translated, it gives CASSQGAFSYEQYF.

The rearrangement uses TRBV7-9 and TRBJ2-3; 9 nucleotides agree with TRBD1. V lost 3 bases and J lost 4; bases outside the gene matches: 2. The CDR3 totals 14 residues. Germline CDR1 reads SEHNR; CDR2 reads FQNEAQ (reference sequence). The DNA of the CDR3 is TGTGCCAGCAGCTTTACAGGGGGCCCAGATACGCAGTATTTT. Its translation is CASSFTGGPDTQYF.

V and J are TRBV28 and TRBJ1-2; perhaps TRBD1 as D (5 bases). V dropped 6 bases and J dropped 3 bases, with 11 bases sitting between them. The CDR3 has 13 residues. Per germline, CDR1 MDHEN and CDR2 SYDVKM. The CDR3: CASREQGDYGYTF. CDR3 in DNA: TGTGCCAGCAGGGAGCAGGGTGACTATGGCTACACCTTC.

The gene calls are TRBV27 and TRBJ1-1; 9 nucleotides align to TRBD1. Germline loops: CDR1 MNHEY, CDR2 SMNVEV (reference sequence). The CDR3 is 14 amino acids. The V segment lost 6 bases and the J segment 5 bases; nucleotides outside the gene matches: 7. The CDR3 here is CASSPRTGATEAFF. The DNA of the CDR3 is TGTGCCAGCAGCCCCCGGACAGGGGCGACTGAAGCTTTCTTT.

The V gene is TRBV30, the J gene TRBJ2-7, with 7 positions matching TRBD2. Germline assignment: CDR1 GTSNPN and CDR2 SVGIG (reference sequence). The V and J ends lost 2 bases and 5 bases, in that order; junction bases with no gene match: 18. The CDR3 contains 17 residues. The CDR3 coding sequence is TGTGCCTGGAGTACGAGAGTTGGGGGGGACCGCAGGAACGAGCAGTACTTC. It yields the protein CAWSTRVGGDRRNEQYF. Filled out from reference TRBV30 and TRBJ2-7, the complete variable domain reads SQTIHQWPATLVQPVGSPLSLECTVEGTSNPNLYWYRQAAGRGLQLLFYSVGIGQISSEVPQNLSASRPQDRQFILSSKKLLLSDSGFYLCAWSTRVGGDRRNEQYFGPGTRLTVT.

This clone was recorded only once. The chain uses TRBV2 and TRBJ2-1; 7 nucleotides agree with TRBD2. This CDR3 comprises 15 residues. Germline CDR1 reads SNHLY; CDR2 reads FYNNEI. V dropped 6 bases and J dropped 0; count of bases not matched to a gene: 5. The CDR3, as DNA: TGTGCCAGCAGGGGGGAGGGGAGCTCCTACAATGAGCAGTTCTTC. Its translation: CASRGEGSSYNEQFF.

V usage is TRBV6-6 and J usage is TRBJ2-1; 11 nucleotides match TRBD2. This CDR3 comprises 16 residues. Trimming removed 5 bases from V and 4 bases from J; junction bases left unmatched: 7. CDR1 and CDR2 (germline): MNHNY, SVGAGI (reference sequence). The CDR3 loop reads CASSTSTSGGYNEQFF. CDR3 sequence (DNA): TGTGCCAGCAGTACCTCTACTAGCGGGGGATACAATGAGCAGTTCTTC.

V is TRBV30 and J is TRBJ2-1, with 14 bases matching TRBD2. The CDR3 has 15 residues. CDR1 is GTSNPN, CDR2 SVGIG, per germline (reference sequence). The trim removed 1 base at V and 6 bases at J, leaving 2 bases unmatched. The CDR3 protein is CAWSGGTSGGNEQFF. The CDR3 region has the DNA TGTGCCTGGAGTGGGGGGACTAGCGGGGGCAATGAGCAGTTCTTC.

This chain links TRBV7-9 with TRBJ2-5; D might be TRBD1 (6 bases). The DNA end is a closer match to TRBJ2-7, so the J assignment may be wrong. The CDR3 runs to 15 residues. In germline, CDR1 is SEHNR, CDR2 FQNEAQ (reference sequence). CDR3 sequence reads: CASSSIRDARGEQYF. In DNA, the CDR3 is TGTGCCAGCAGCTCAATCCGGGACGCCAGGGGCGAGCAGTACTTC.

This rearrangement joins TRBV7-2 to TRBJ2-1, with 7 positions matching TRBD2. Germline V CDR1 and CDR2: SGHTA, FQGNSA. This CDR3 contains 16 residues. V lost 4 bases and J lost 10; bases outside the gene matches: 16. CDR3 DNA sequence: TGTGCCAGCAGCTCCGGGGGGACCAACGAGGTGGAGGAGCAGTTCTTC. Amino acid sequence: CASSSGGTNEVEEQFF.

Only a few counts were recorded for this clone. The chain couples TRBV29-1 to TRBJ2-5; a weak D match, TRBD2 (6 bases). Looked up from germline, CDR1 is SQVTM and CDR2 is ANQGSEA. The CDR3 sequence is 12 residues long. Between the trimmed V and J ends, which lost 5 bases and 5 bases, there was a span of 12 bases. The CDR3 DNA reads TGCAGCGTTTTGGAGGCGGGGGAGACCCAGTACTTC. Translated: CSVLEAGETQYF.

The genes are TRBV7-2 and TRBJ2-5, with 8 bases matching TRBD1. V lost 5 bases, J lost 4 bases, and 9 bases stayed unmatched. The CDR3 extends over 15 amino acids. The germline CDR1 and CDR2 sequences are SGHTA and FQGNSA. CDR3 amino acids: CASSAYRGLGETQYF. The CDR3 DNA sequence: TGTGCCAGCAGCGCCTACAGGGGGTTGGGAGAGACCCAGTACTTC.

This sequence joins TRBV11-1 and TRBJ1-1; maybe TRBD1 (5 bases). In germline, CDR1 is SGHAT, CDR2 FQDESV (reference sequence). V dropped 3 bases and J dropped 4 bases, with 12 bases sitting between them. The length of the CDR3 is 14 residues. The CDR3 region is CASSFRRDGTEAFF. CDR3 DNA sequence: TGTGCCAGCAGCTTCCGGCGGGACGGCACTGAAGCTTTCTTT.

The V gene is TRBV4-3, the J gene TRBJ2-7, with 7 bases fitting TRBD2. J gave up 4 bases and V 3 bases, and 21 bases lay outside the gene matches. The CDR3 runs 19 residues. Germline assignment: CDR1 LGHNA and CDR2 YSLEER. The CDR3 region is CASSQRDRDSLAVGYEQYF. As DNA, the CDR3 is TGCGCCAGCAGCCAGAGGGACCGGGATTCTCTAGCGGTCGGATACGAGCAGTACTTC.

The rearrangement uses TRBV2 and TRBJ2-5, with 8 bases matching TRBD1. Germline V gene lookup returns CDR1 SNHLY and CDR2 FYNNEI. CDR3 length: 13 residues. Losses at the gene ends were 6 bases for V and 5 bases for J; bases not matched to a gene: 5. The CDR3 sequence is CASSWTGRETQYF. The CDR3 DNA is TGTGCCAGCAGCTGGACAGGGAGGGAGACCCAGTACTTC.

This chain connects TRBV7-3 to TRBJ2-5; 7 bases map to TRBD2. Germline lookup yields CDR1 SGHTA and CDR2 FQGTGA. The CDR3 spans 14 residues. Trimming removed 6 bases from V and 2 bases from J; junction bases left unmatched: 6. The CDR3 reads CASSSVGGQETQYF. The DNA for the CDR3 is TGTGCCAGCAGTAGTGTGGGGGGGCAAGAGACCCAGTACTTC.

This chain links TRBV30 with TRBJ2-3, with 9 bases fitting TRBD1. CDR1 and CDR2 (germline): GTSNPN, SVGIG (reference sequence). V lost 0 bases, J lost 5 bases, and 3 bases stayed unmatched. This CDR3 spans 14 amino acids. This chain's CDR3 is CAWSVTGGVDTQYF. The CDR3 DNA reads TGTGCCTGGAGTGTTACAGGGGGCGTAGATACGCAGTATTTT.

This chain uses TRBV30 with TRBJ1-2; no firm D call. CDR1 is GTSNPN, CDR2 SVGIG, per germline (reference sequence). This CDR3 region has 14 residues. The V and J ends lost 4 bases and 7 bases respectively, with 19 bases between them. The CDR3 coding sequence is TGTGCCTGGATACAAACGCGGGCGGGCGGTGGCTACACCTTC. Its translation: CAWIQTRAGGGYTF.

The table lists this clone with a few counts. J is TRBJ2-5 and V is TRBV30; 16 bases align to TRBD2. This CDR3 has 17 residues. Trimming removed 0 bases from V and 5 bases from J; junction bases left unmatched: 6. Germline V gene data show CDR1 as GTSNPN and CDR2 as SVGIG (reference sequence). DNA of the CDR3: TGTGCCTGGAGTGTAAGGGGACTAGCGGGGGGGTCGGAGACCCAGTACTTC. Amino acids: CAWSVRGLAGGSETQYF.

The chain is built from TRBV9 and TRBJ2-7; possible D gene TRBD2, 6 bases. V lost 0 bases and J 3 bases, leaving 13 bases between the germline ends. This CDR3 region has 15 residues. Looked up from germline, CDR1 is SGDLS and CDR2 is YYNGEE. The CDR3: CASSVAGGASYEQYF. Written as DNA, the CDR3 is TGTGCCAGCAGCGTAGCCGGAGGGGCCAGCTACGAGCAGTACTTC.

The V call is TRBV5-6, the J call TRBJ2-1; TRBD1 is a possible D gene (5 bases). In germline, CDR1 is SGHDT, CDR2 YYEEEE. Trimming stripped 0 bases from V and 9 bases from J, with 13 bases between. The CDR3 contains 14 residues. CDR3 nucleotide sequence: TGTGCCAGCAGCTTGGCGGTGGGGCACAGTGAGCAGTTCTTC. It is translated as CASSLAVGHSEQFF. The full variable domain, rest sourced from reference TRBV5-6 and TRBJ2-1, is DAGVTQSPTHLIKTRGQQVTLRCSPKSGHDTVSWYQQALGQGPQFIFQYYEEEERQRGNFPDRFSGHQFPNYSSELNVNALLLGDSALYLCASSLAVGHSEQFFGPGTRLTVL.

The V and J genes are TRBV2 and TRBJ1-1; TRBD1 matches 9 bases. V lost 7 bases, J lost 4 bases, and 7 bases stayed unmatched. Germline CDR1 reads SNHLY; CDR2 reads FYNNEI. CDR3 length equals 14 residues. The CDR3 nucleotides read TGTGCCAGCATTCTACAGGGGGCGCCCACTGAAGCTTTCTTT. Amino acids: CASILQGAPTEAFF. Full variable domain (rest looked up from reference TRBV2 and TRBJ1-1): EPEVTQTPSHQVTQMGQEVILRCVPISNHLYFYWYRQILGQKVEFLVSFYNNEISEKSEIFDDQFSVERPDGSNFTLKIRSTKLEDSAMYFCASILQGAPTEAFFGQGTRLTVV.

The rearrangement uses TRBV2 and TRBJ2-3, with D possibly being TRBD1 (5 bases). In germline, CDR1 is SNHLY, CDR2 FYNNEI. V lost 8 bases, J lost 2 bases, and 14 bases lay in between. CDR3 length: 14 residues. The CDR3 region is CASWGLKATDTQYF. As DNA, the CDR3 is TGTGCCAGCTGGGGCCTGAAAGCCACAGATACGCAGTATTTT.